What follows are 20 T cell receptor beta chains derived from one specimen sequenced in a study of cytomegalovirus exposure and HLA in healthy donors. Amplification used 60 Vbeta primers and 13 Jbeta primers. Sequencing was performed with immunoSEQ multiplex PCR; in TCRdb, only in-frame clones are kept and a portion is missing. The sample has under 200,000 clones; roughly 75% are singletons. Sample: PBMCs. The source of these receptors is a man aged 35-49 years in good health and CMV-seronegative.

In DNA, the CDR3 is TGTGCCAGCAGCTTAGCCCCCGCGGGTGGGAACAATGAGCAGTTCTTC. Its protein is CASSLAPAGGNNEQFF. This chain links TRBV7-9 with TRBJ2-1; D may be TRBD2 (5 bases). V lost 0 bases to trimming and J lost 5 bases, with 14 bases between them. Germline lookup yields CDR1 SEHNR and CDR2 FQNEAQ (reference sequence). This CDR3 is built from 16 residues.

J is TRBJ1-5 and V is TRBV5-1; D is ambiguous. Germline V gene data show CDR1 as SGHRS and CDR2 as YFSETQ. V was trimmed by 3 bases and J by 1 base, leaving 14 bases between them. The CDR3 sequence is 16 residues long. DNA for the CDR3: TGCGCCAGCAGCTCAGAGCCCGGGATCAGCAATCAGCCCCAGCATTTT. Translating it yields CASSSEPGISNQPQHF.

This sequence joins TRBV19 and TRBJ2-2, with 11 bases matching TRBD1. Germline V gene lookup returns CDR1 LNHDA and CDR2 SQIVND (reference sequence). The CDR3 is 19 amino acids. V lost 2 bases to trimming and J lost 4 bases; unmatched junction nucleotides: 12. The CDR3 protein is CASSIPVGQGARGTGELFF. CDR3 bases: TGTGCCAGTAGTATACCGGTTGGACAGGGGGCGCGGGGCACCGGGGAGCTGTTTTTT.

This clone was observed a handful of times. V gene TRBV5-5 combines with J gene TRBJ2-3, with TRBD1 matching 9 bases. This CDR3 comprises 19 residues. Looked up from germline, CDR1 is SGHKS and CDR2 is YYEKEE (reference sequence). J lost 1 base, V lost 0 bases, and 12 bases had no gene match. CDR3 sequence (DNA): TGTGCCAGCAGCTTGGCGGCTTATGGGACAGGGAGGGGCACAGATACGCAGTATTTT. It encodes CASSLAAYGTGRGTDTQYF.

The V call is TRBV7-3, the J call TRBJ1-1; 9 bases are a match to TRBD1. J gave up 5 bases and V 5 bases, and 3 bases lay outside the gene matches. The CDR3 loop spans 13 amino acids. Germline V gene sequence: CDR1 SGHTA, CDR2 FQGTGA. In nucleotides, the CDR3 is TGTGCCAGCAGCGTAGGACAGGGGACTGAAGCTTTCTTT. This sequence encodes CASSVGQGTEAFF.

The rearrangement uses TRBV7-2 and TRBJ1-3, with TRBD1 matching 7 bases. The CDR3 has 15 amino acids. Germline CDR1 SGHTA, CDR2 FQGNSA. V gave up 6 bases and J gave up 3 bases; unmatched junction bases: 8. CDR3 residues: CASSRSGQLGNTIYF. CDR3 bases: TGTGCCAGCAGTCGATCGGGACAGCTTGGAAACACCATATATTTT.

The CDR3 loop reads CASSPHQGPPEGYGYTF. The DNA for the CDR3 is TGTGCCAGCTCTCCTCACCAGGGTCCTCCGGAGGGCTATGGCTACACCTTC. This rearrangement joins TRBV27 to TRBJ1-2, with D maybe TRBD1 (5 bases). CDR3 length equals 17 residues. Looked up from germline, CDR1 is MNHEY and CDR2 is SMNVEV (reference sequence). V dropped 8 bases and J dropped 4 bases, with 26 bases sitting between them.

DNA of the CDR3: TGCGCCAGCAGCCAAGGGGGAGGTTGGGCCGGGGAGCTGTTTTTT. As protein: CASSQGGGWAGELFF. This rearrangement joins TRBV4-3 to TRBJ2-2; a possible D gene is TRBD2 (6 bases). CDR1 and CDR2 (germline): LGHNA, YSLEER. This CDR3 has 15 amino acids. V shed 1 base and J shed 6 bases, with 12 bases lying between them.

The V call is TRBV25-1, the J call TRBJ2-7, with 7 bases identical to TRBD1. V was clipped by 1 base and J by 2 bases; unmatched bases: 2. Germline lookup yields CDR1 MGHDK and CDR2 SYGVNS. The CDR3 is 14 amino acids. CDR3 bases: TGTGCCAGCAGTGAATTGGGACAGACCTACGAGCAGTACTTC. Its protein is CASSELGQTYEQYF.

The chain is built from TRBV27 and TRBJ2-3, with TRBD2 identical over 11 bases. Looked up from germline, CDR1 is MNHEY and CDR2 is SMNVEV (reference sequence). Trimming removed 5 bases from V and 3 bases from J; junction bases left unmatched: 4. This CDR3 is built from 15 residues. The CDR3 nucleotides read TGTGCCAGCAGTACTAGACTAGCGGGGACAGATACGCAGTATTTT. Translated, it gives CASSTRLAGTDTQYF.

The chain carries TRBV5-1 and TRBJ2-7, with D unresolved. V shed 0 bases and J shed 0 bases, with 7 bases lying between them. The CDR3 extends over 14 amino acids. CDR1 and CDR2 from the germline V gene are SGHRS and YFSETQ. The chain's CDR3 is CASSLDSVSYEQYF. In nucleotides, the CDR3 is TGCGCCAGCAGCTTGGACTCGGTCTCCTACGAGCAGTACTTC.

The V and J genes are TRBV9 and TRBJ2-1; D gene ambiguous. Trimming left V 1 base short and J 6 bases short, with 8 bases between. Germline V gene lookup returns CDR1 SGDLS and CDR2 YYNGEE. The CDR3 sequence is 13 residues long. The CDR3 here is CASSVSFINEQFF. Here the CDR3 DNA reads TGTGCCAGCAGCGTATCCTTTATCAATGAGCAGTTCTTC.

V usage is TRBV7-9 and J usage is TRBJ2-1, with a possible D match to TRBD1 (6 bases). The CDR3 extends over 17 amino acids. Germline CDR1 is SEHNR and CDR2 is FQNEAQ (reference sequence). V lost 3 bases and J lost 5, with 20 bases in between. This CDR3 is CASSFRRAGTTDNEQFF. The CDR3 DNA sequence: TGTGCCAGCAGCTTTCGGCGGGCCGGGACAACGGACAATGAGCAGTTCTTC. The entire variable domain, with the rest obtained from reference TRBV7-9 and TRBJ2-1, is as follows: DTGVSQNPRHKITKRGQNVTFRCDPISEHNRLYWYRQTLGQGPEFLTYFQNEAQLEKSRLLSDRFSAERPKGSFSTLEIQRTEQGDSAMYLCASSFRRAGTTDNEQFFGPGTRLTVL.

The chain is built from TRBV27 and TRBJ1-4; D is unresolved. V lost 2 bases to trimming and J lost 5 bases, with 6 bases between them. Germline V gene lookup returns CDR1 MNHEY and CDR2 SMNVEV (reference sequence). The length of the CDR3 is 13 residues. CDR3 coding DNA: TGTGCCAGCAGTTTAAGGCGGAATGAAAAACTGTTTTTT. Encoded protein: CASSLRRNEKLFF.

The J gene is TRBJ2-1, the V gene TRBV25-1; 8 nucleotides line up with TRBD2. The V segment lost 5 bases and the J segment 8 bases; nucleotides outside the gene matches: 5. Germline lookup yields CDR1 MGHDK and CDR2 SYGVNS. CDR3 size: 13 residues. In nucleotides, the CDR3 is TGTGCCAGCAGTCGAGCGGGACTAGATGAGCAGTTCTTC. Translating it yields CASSRAGLDEQFF.

The chain has TRBV29-1 and TRBJ2-7; a possible D gene is TRBD2 (6 bases). Germline CDR1 and CDR2: SQVTM and ANQGSEA. This CDR3 region has 14 residues. V shed 2 bases and J shed 1 base, with 12 bases lying between them. The DNA for the CDR3 is TGCAGCGTTGAAAGTGGGACTGATTCCTACGAGCAGTACTTC. This sequence encodes CSVESGTDSYEQYF.

The chain is built from TRBV7-2 and TRBJ2-7; a possible D gene is TRBD2 (5 bases). This CDR3 has 14 residues. Trimming cost V 1 base and J 2 bases, with 9 bases left between them. Germline CDR1 is SGHTA and CDR2 is FQGNSA. The CDR3 DNA reads as TGTGCCAGCAGCTTAGAGGGTAGCGCCTACGAGCAGTACTTC. Its translation is CASSLEGSAYEQYF.

The chain employs TRBV6-1 and TRBJ1-5, with D hard to call. V lost 1 base and J 3 bases, leaving 10 bases between the germline ends. This CDR3 comprises 15 residues. The germline V gene has CDR1 MNHNS and CDR2 SASEGT. This CDR3 is CASSEGRAVNQPQHF. The CDR3 bases are TGTGCCAGCAGTGAAGGGCGGGCGGTCAATCAGCCCCAGCATTTT.

This clone has only one observation. This chain connects TRBV9 to TRBJ2-5; tentatively, D is TRBD1 (5 bases). V gave up 1 base and J gave up 0 bases, with 7 bases separating them. The CDR3 spans 14 residues. In germline, CDR1 is SGDLS, CDR2 YYNGEE. The CDR3 reads CASSVPDNQETQYF. As DNA, the CDR3 is TGTGCCAGCAGCGTACCGGACAACCAAGAGACCCAGTACTTC.

The J gene is TRBJ1-1, the V gene TRBV5-1; D remains unclear. In germline, CDR1 is SGHRS, CDR2 YFSETQ. V was pared by 0 bases and J by 6 bases, with 12 bases between. The CDR3 runs 14 residues. The CDR3 DNA sequence: TGCGCCAGCAGCTTGGGTGAGGGATTGTCTGAAGCTTTCTTT. This gives the protein CASSLGEGLSEAFF.